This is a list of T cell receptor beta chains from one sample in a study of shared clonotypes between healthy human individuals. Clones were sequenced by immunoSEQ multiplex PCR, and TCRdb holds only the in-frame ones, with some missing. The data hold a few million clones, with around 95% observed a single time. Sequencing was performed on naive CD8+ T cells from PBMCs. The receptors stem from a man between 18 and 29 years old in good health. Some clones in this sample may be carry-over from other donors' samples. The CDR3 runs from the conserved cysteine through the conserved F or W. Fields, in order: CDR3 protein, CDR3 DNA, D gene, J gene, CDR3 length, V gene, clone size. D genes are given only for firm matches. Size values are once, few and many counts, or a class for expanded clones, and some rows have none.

CASSYSFDRALDTQYF TGTGCCAGCAGTTACTCTTTCGACAGGGCCCTAGATACGCAGTATTTT TRBD1 TRBJ2-3 16 TRBV6-5 .
CASSPGGSYGYTF TGTGCCAGCAGCCCCGGGGGTAGCTATGGCTACACCTTC . TRBJ1-2 13 TRBV6-5 .
CASSPGQADTGELFF TGTGCCAGCAGCCCGGGGCAGGCTGACACCGGGGAGCTGTTTTTT . TRBJ2-2 15 TRBV28 .
CATSYTGFGYEQYF TGTGCCACCAGCTATACAGGCTTCGGCTACGAGCAGTACTTC . TRBJ2-7 14 TRBV15 .
CASSEIGIASYNEQFF TGTGCCAGCAGTGAAATCGGAATAGCCTCCTACAATGAGCAGTTCTTC . TRBJ2-1 16 TRBV25-1 .
CAIKPGGAGVQETQYF TGTGCCATCAAACCTGGGGGGGCCGGGGTCCAAGAGACCCAGTACTTC . TRBJ2-5 16 TRBV10-3 .
CASSLSLYSGNTIYF TGTGCCAGCAGTTTAAGTCTTTACAGCGGAAACACCATATATTTT . TRBJ1-3 15 TRBV27 .
CASSGTGDHEQYF TGTGCCAGCAGCGGGACAGGGGACCACGAGCAGTACTTC TRBD1 TRBJ2-7 13 TRBV25-1 .
CASSEVPSYSNQPQHF TGTGCCAGCAGTGAGGTCCCCAGCTATAGCAATCAGCCCCAGCATTTT . TRBJ1-5 16 TRBV6-1 .
CASSYSRGAGTEAFF TGTGCCAGCAGTTACTCGAGGGGGGCGGGCACTGAAGCTTTCTTT . TRBJ1-1 15 TRBV6-5 .
CASSVGVGDEQYF TGTGCCAGCAGCGTAGGGGTGGGGGACGAGCAGTACTTC . TRBJ2-7 13 TRBV9 .
CASSEGRAYEQYF TGTGCCAGCAGCGAGGGACGGGCCTACGAGCAGTACTTC . TRBJ2-7 13 TRBV5-5 once
CASSVEGQGAGETQYF TGTGCCAGCAGCGTAGAAGGACAGGGGGCAGGAGAGACCCAGTACTTC TRBD1 TRBJ2-5 16 TRBV9 .
CASKPGAGEAFF TGCGCCAGTAAGCCGGGTGCGGGGGAAGCTTTCTTT . TRBJ1-1 12 TRBV5-1 .
CAGADLDYEQYF TGTGCCGGGGCGGACCTAGACTACGAGCAGTACTTC . TRBJ2-7 12 TRBV10-3 .
CASSFPRRQGFHEQFF TGTGCCAGCAGCTTCCCCAGGAGACAGGGGTTCCATGAGCAGTTCTTC TRBD1 TRBJ2-1 16 TRBV7-8 .
CASSQDWPSRQFF TGTGCCAGCAGCCAAGATTGGCCCTCCCGACAGTTCTTC . TRBJ2-1 13 TRBV4-2 .
CASTSWDTNYGYTF TGTGCCAGCACCTCTTGGGACACAAACTATGGCTACACCTTC . TRBJ1-2 14 TRBV11-1 .
CASSPRGARSYNEQFF TGCGCCAGCAGTCCTCGAGGCGCGCGCTCCTACAATGAGCAGTTCTTC . TRBJ2-1 16 TRBV4-1 .
CASSPAAAFYNEQFF TGTGCCAGCAGCCCCGCCGCGGCGTTCTACAATGAGCAGTTCTTC . TRBJ2-1 15 TRBV9 .
CASSQGSWPNGYTF TGCGCCAGCAGCCAAGGTTCGTGGCCCAATGGCTACACCTTC . TRBJ1-2 14 TRBV4-1 .
CASSVTSQETQYF TGTGCCAGCAGCGTGACTAGCCAAGAGACCCAGTACTTC . TRBJ2-5 13 TRBV9 .